This TCR beta chain was captured by sequencing in a study of identifying expanded T cells in peripheral blood. Whole-study results and caveats: Across healthy donors, higher total template counts meant significantly greater approximately two-week count variance. Technical replicates showed around 1.2 changed clones; approximately 2 weeks 15 to 20; four weeks 19.

Germline V gene sequence: CDR1 MNHEY, CDR2 SVGAGI. V shed 5 bases and J shed 5 bases, with 15 bases lying between them. This CDR3 comprises 14 residues. About this clone: Its matching antigen is unknown.

Clones were sequenced by immunoSEQ multiplex PCR, and TCRdb holds only the in-frame ones, with some missing. The sample contains 100,000 to 150,000 clones, roughly 82% of which appear only once. During the collection period, no donor immune events like infections were recorded. The sequencing sample was made of blood. The gene calls are TRBV6-5 and TRBJ1-2; D is possibly TRBD1 (5 bases). This clonotype was sampled from a person aged 18 to 75 in good health. CDR3 sequence reads: CASSVGRRGYGYTF. The CDR3, as DNA: TGTGCCAGCAGTGTCGGTCGGCGGGGGTATGGCTACACCTTC.